Listed below are T cell receptor beta chains from one sample, sequenced in a study of OX40 agonist ivuxolimab in advanced cancers. Some clones are missing from TCRdb's copy, which holds only in-frame ones; the method was immunoSEQ multiplex PCR. This sample has tens of thousands of clones, with about 89% found just once. The sequencing here drew on CD4+ or CD8+ T cells sorted from blood, taken in a trial of the OX40 agonist ivuxolimab. The receptors shown here come from an adult with an advanced solid tumor such as melanoma, head and neck, liver or kidney cancer. CDR3s include the opening cysteine and the closing phenylalanine or tryptophan. The D gene is left open where the match is weak. Clone size is given for some rows only: seen once, a few or many times, or a class if the clone is expanded.

d_call,v_call,j_call,clone_size,cdr3_nt,cdr3_aa
-,TRBV4-1,TRBJ1-5,-,TGCGCCAGCAGCCAACTGACAGGTAATCAGCCCCAGCATTTT,CASSQLTGNQPQHF
TRBD2,TRBV19,TRBJ2-3,-,TGTGCCACCACGGGCCTAGCGGGAGCCTTCACAGATACGCAGTATTTT,CATTGLAGAFTDTQYF
-,TRBV9,TRBJ2-6,once,TGTGCCAGCAGCGTAGTAGGCCCTGGGGCCAACGTCCTGACTTTC,CASSVVGPGANVLTF
TRBD1,TRBV6-5,TRBJ1-1,-,TGTGCCAGCAGTAAAGACAGGGCGGGGGACACTGAAGCTTTCTTT,CASSKDRAGDTEAFF
-,TRBV13,TRBJ1-1,-,TGTGCCAGCAGCCCACGAATGAACACTGAAGCTTTCTTT,CASSPRMNTEAFF
-,TRBV14,TRBJ2-7,-,TGTGCCAGCAGCCAAGGTGACCGCTTAGCGGAGCAGTACTTC,CASSQGDRLAEQYF
TRBD1,TRBV19,TRBJ1-1,-,TGTGCCAGTAGGCCGACAGGGCCCACTGAAGCTTTCTTT,CASRPTGPTEAFF
-,TRBV27,TRBJ2-1,-,TGTGCCAGCAGTTTATGGGGTGATGAGCAGTTCTTC,CASSLWGDEQFF
TRBD1,TRBV19,TRBJ2-5,-,TGTGCCAGTAGTATAGATCTCGGGACAGGGAATACTCGGACCCAGTACTTC,CASSIDLGTGNTRTQYF
TRBD1,TRBV7-2,TRBJ1-1,-,TGTGCCAGCAGCTCGACAGGGGACCCGAACACTGAAGCTTTCTTT,CASSSTGDPNTEAFF
TRBD1,TRBV6-5,TRBJ1-2,-,TGTGCCAGCAGTTACGATCAGGGGGCTAACTATGGCTACACCTTC,CASSYDQGANYGYTF
-,TRBV6-5,TRBJ1-2,-,TGTGCCAGCGGAATTAATGGCTATGGCTACACCTTC,CASGINGYGYTF
TRBD1,TRBV7-9,TRBJ1-2,-,TGTGCCAGCAGGGCGACAGGGGGCAATGGCTACACCTTC,CASRATGGNGYTF
-,TRBV9,TRBJ1-4,-,TGTGCCAGCAGCGCCAACTACGAAAAACTGTTTTTT,CASSANYEKLFF
-,TRBV7-2,TRBJ1-1,-,TGTGCCAGCAGCTACGTGGGTACTGAAGCTTTCTTT,CASSYVGTEAFF
-,TRBV9,TRBJ2-1,-,TGTGCCAGCAGCGTAGTTCCCCCTGGGGTCGGGGCGCAAAATGAGCAGTTCTTC,CASSVVPPGVGAQNEQFF
-,TRBV30,TRBJ1-3,-,TGTGCCTGGAGTGGGAGCTCTGGAAACACCATATATTTT,CAWSGSSGNTIYF
TRBD1,TRBV6-6,TRBJ1-6,few,TGTGCCAGCAGCCGTACAGGGGACTATAATTCACCCCTCCACTTT,CASSRTGDYNSPLHF
-,TRBV6-1,TRBJ2-3,-,TGTGCCAGCAGTGATTCGACCCCAGATACGCAGTATTTT,CASSDSTPDTQYF
-,TRBV7-8,TRBJ2-7,-,TGTGCCAGCAGCTTATCTTCGGGGAAGCACGAGCAGTACTTC,CASSLSSGKHEQYF
-,TRBV13,TRBJ2-2,-,TGTGCCAGCAGCCTAGACAGCCCGAACACCGGGGAGCTGTTTTTT,CASSLDSPNTGELFF
TRBD1,TRBV27,TRBJ2-1,once,TGTGCCAGCAGTTTAAAAAGGACAGGGAAGGACTACAATGAGCAGTTCTTC,CASSLKRTGKDYNEQFF
TRBD2,TRBV5-4,TRBJ2-7,-,TGTGCCAGCAGCGAGGGACTAGCGGGGGGCTCCTACGAGCAGTACTTC,CASSEGLAGGSYEQYF
-,TRBV4-1,TRBJ2-7,-,TGCGCCAGCAGCTTGGCCGGCGAGCAGTACTTC,CASSLAGEQYF
-,TRBV19,TRBJ2-4,once,TGTGCCAGTAGCCCGGGAGCCCTAGCCAAAAACATTCAGTACTTC,CASSPGALAKNIQYF
-,TRBV19,TRBJ1-1,-,TGTGCCAGTAGTGTTTTCGAGGGAGAAGCTTTCTTT,CASSVFEGEAFF
-,TRBV5-6,TRBJ2-7,-,TGTGCCAGCAGCTTTCGTGTCTACGAGCAGTACTTC,CASSFRVYEQYF
-,TRBV2,TRBJ2-3,-,TGTGCCAGCAGCCACCCTAGCACAGATACGCAGTATTTT,CASSHPSTDTQYF
-,TRBV28,TRBJ2-3,-,TGTGCCAGCAGTTTACGACAAGGTGCGCAGTATTTT,CASSLRQGAQYF
-,TRBV11-2,TRBJ1-1,-,TGTGCCAGCAGCTCAGGGCAGGAGAAAGCTTTCTTT,CASSSGQEKAFF
-,TRBV30,TRBJ1-5,-,TGTGCCTGGAGTGAAGGGAAAAGCAATCAGCCCCAGCATTTT,CAWSEGKSNQPQHF
TRBD1,TRBV7-8,TRBJ2-1,-,TGTGCCAGCAGGGGACAGCTGGGGAATGAGCAGTTCTTC,CASRGQLGNEQFF
TRBD1,TRBV6-5,TRBJ2-7,once,TGTGCCACCTCCGGGGGACAGGGGGAGCAGTACTTC,CATSGGQGEQYF
-,TRBV9,TRBJ2-2,once,TGTGCCAGCAGCACCGGCGCCCCGGGCACCGGGGAGCTGTTTTTT,CASSTGAPGTGELFF
TRBD1,TRBV14,TRBJ1-3,-,TGTGCCAGCAGCCTGCGGACAGGGAGGTTTGGAAACACCATATATTTT,CASSLRTGRFGNTIYF
-,TRBV7-9,TRBJ1-4,few,TGTGCCAGCAGCACCGGTGGAAATGAAAAACTGTTTTTT,CASSTGGNEKLFF
TRBD2,TRBV6-1,TRBJ2-1,-,TGTGCCAGCAGATATAGCGGGAGGCTCCACAATGAGCAGTTCTTC,CASRYSGRLHNEQFF
-,TRBV4-3,TRBJ1-4,-,TGCGCCAGCAGCCAAGATTGGGGGGTTAGAGGAGAAAAACTGTTTTTT,CASSQDWGVRGEKLFF
TRBD1,TRBV28,TRBJ2-2,-,TGTGCCAGCAGACTGACAGGGTACACCGGGGAGCTGTTTTTT,CASRLTGYTGELFF